This TCR beta chain was captured by sequencing in a study of T cell repertoires in cytomegalovirus infection. As for the study in general: An indication of both CMV infection and matching HLA type came from public TCR beta signatures.

A word on this clonotype: Its antigen is still unknown.

TCRdb re-derived calls from the reads in MiXCR, one entry per CDR3 protein. The sample holds 740,000 or so distinct CDR3 sequences; 35% to 40% are singletons and the top ten take 2.5% to 3.5%. Broader study findings: Pooled public TCR beta family frequency picked out CMV carriers with the relevant HLA.

The CDR3 runs 13 residues. Germline lookup yields CDR1 SGDLS and CDR2 YYNGEE. V dropped 3 bases and J dropped 3 bases, with 9 bases sitting between them. The sample comprised PBMCs. The J gene is TRBJ2-5, the V gene TRBV9, with D unclear. This receptor was obtained from a human donor in good health (CMV status not recorded). Some clones in this sample may be carry-over from other donors' samples. The CDR3 protein is CASSGTRKETQYF. CDR3 in DNA: TGTGCCAGCAGCGGGACCAGAAAAGAGACCCAGTACTTC.